A selection of T cell receptor beta chains follows, all from one sample in a study of cytomegalovirus exposure and HLA in healthy donors. Assay: immunoSEQ multiplex PCR; the TCRdb copy retains only in-frame clones and omits some. The repertoire table contains around 65,000 clones. The specimen sequenced was PBMCs. Every receptor here comes from a man aged 30-40 years in good health and CMV-seropositive. CDR3s include the opening cysteine and the closing phenylalanine or tryptophan. Each record gives: V gene, D gene, J gene, CDR3 protein, CDR3 DNA. D genes are given only for firm matches.

TRBV6-4,TRBD1,TRBJ2-6,CASSDSTGGSGANVLTF,TGTGCCAGCAGTGACTCGACAGGGGGCTCTGGGGCCAACGTCCTGACTTTC
TRBV6-5,TRBD1,TRBJ2-2,CASSSTGAANTGELFF,TGTGCCAGCAGTTCTACAGGGGCTGCGAACACCGGGGAGCTGTTTTTT
TRBV5-4,TRBD2,TRBJ2-1,CASRATSGDEQFF,TGTGCCAGCAGGGCGACTAGCGGGGATGAGCAGTTCTTC
TRBV11-2,NA,TRBJ2-7,CASRRQVNSHEQYF,TGTGCCAGCAGACGACAGGTTAATAGCCACGAGCAGTACTTC
TRBV5-4,NA,TRBJ1-4,CASSLGGANEKLFF,TGTGCCAGCAGCTTGGGGGGCGCCAATGAAAAACTGTTTTTT
TRBV6-4,TRBD2,TRBJ2-1,CASSELAGSYNEQFF,TGTGCCAGCAGTGAGCTAGCGGGGTCCTACAATGAGCAGTTCTTC
TRBV27,NA,TRBJ2-5,CASSLRGQVQETQYF,TGTGCCAGCAGTTTACGGGGACAAGTCCAAGAGACCCAGTACTTC
TRBV9,TRBD2,TRBJ2-2,CASSPRSGGDDTGELFF,TGTGCCAGCAGCCCGAGGAGCGGGGGGGACGACACCGGGGAGCTGTTTTTT
TRBV4-1,NA,TRBJ1-1,CASSQATHRETEAFF,TGCGCCAGCAGCCAAGCCACACACAGGGAGACTGAAGCTTTCTTT
TRBV15,TRBD1,TRBJ2-1,CATSTQGAVGEQFF,TGTGCCACCAGCACGCAGGGGGCGGTGGGTGAGCAGTTCTTC
TRBV6-5,TRBD2,TRBJ2-7,CASRGLAGEFEQYF,TGTGCCAGCAGAGGACTAGCGGGAGAGTTCGAGCAGTACTTC
TRBV28,NA,TRBJ2-6,CASTKRGAGANVLTF,TGTGCCAGCACCAAAAGGGGCGCTGGGGCCAACGTCCTGACTTTC
TRBV5-4,NA,TRBJ1-3,CASSLDRATGNTIYF,TGTGCCAGCAGCTTGGACAGGGCGACTGGAAACACCATATATTTT
TRBV18,NA,TRBJ1-6,CASSPGSYNSPLHF,TGTGCCAGCTCACCGGGGAGTTATAATTCACCCCTCCACTTT
TRBV2,TRBD1,TRBJ2-7,CASSEGGWGTGIYEQYF,TGTGCCAGCAGTGAAGGGGGTTGGGGGACAGGGATCTACGAGCAGTACTTC
TRBV30,NA,TRBJ2-3,CAWRGATDTQYF,TGTGCCTGGCGGGGGGCCACAGATACGCAGTATTTT
TRBV7-3,NA,TRBJ2-3,CASSFTMTDTQYF,TGTGCCAGCAGCTTTACTATGACAGATACGCAGTATTTT
TRBV7-6,NA,TRBJ1-6,CASSLGKGVSPLHF,TGTGCCAGCAGCTTAGGGAAAGGAGTCTCACCCCTCCACTTT
TRBV19,TRBD2,TRBJ2-1,CASSIVAGTYSEQFF,TGTGCCAGTAGTATTGTAGCGGGGACTTACAGTGAGCAGTTCTTC
TRBV4-1,TRBD1,TRBJ2-3,CASSQETGRDTQYF,TGCGCCAGCAGCCAAGAGACAGGGAGAGATACGCAGTATTTT